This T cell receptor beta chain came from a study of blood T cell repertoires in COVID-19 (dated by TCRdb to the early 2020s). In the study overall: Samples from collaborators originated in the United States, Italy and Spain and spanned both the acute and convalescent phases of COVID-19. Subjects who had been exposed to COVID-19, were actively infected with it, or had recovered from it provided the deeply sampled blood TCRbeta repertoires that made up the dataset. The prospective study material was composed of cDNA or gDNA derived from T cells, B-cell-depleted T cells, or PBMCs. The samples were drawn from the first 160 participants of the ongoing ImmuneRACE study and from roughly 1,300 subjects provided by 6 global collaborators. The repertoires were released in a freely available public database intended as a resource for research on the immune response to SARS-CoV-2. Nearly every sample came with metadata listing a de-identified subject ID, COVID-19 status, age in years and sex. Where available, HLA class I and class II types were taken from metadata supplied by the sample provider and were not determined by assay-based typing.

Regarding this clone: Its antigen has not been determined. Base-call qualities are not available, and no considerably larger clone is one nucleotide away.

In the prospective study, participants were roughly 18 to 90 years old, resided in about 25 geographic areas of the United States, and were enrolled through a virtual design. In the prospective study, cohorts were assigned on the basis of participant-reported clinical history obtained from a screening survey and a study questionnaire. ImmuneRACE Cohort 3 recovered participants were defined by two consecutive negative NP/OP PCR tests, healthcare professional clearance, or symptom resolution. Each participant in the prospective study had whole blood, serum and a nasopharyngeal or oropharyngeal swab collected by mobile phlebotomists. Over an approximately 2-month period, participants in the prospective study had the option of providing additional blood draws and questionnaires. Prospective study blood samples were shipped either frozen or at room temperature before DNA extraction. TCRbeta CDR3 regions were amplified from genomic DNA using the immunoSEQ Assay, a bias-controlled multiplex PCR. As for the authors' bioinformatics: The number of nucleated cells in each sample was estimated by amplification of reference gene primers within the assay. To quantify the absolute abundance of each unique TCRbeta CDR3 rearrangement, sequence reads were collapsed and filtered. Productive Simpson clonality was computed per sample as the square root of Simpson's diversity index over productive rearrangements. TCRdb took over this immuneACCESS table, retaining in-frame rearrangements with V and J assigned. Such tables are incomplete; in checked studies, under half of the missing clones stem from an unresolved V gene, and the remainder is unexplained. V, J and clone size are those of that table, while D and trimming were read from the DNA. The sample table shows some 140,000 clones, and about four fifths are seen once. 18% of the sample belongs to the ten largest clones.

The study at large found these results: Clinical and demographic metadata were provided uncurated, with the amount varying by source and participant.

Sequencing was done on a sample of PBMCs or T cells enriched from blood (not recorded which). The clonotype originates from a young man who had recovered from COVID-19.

The bases are TGTGCCAGCTCACCTTTGACAGGGGGCCTCCTCTCTGGAAACACCATATATTTT. It translates to CASSPLTGGLLSGNTIYF. The rearrangement joined TRBV18 to TRBJ1-3, with 10 bases in between that match TRBD1. Looking up the germline V gene yields CDR1 KGHSH and CDR2 LQKENI. V ends up 3 bases short and J 0 bases short, with an unmatched junction base count of 8. From cysteine to phenylalanine, the CDR3 is 18 amino acids long. Only the CDR3 DNA stays, 54 bases, in frame from base 1.